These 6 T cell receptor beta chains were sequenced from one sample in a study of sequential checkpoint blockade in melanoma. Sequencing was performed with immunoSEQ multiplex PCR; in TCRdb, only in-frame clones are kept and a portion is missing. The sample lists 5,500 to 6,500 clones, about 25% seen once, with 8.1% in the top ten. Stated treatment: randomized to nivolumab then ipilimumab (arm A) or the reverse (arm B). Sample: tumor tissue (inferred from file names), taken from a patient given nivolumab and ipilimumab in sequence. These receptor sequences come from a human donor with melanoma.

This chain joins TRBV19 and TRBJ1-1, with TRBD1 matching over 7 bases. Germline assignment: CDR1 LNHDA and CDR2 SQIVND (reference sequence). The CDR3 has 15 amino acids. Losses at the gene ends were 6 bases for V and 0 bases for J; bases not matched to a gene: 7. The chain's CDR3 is CASRWGQLMNTEAFF. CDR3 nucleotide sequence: TGTGCCAGTAGATGGGGACAGCTGATGAACACTGAAGCTTTCTTT.

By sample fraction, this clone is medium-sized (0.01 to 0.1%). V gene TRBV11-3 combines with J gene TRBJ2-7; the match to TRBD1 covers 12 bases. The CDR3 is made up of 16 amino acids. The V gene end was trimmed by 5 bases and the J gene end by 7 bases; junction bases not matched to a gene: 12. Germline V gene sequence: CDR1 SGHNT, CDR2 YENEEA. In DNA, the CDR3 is TGTGCCAGCAGCCCCCATCGGGGACAGGGGGCGGGGGAGCAGTACTTC. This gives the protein CASSPHRGQGAGEQYF.

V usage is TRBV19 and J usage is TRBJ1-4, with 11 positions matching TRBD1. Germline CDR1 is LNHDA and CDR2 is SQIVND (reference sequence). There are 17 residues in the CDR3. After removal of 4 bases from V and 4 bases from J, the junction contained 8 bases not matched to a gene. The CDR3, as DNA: TGTGCCAGTAGTACTTCCGGGACAGGGGGTTTTAATGAAAAACTGTTTTTT. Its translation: CASSTSGTGGFNEKLFF.

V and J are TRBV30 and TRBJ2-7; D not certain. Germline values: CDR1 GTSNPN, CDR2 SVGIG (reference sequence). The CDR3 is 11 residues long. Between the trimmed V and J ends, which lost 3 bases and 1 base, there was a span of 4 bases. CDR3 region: CAWRISYEQYF. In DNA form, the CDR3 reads TGTGCCTGGAGGATATCCTACGAGCAGTACTTC.

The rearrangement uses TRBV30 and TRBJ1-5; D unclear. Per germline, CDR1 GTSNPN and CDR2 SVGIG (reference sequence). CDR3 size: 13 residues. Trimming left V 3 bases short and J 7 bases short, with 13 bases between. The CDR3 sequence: CAWSTSVYQPQHF. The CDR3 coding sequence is TGTGCCTGGAGCACCTCGGTGTACCAGCCCCAGCATTTT. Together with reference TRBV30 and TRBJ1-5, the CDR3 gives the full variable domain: SQTIHQWPATLVQPVGSPLSLECTVEGTSNPNLYWYRQAAGRGLQLLFYSVGIGQISSEVPQNLSASRPQDRQFILSSKKLLLSDSGFYLCAWSTSVYQPQHFGDGTRLSIL.

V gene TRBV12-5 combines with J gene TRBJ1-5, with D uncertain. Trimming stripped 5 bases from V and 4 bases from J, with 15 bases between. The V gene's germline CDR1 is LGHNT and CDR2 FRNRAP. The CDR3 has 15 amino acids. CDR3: CASGADSQMNQPQHF. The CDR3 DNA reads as TGTGCTAGTGGTGCGGACTCACAGATGAATCAGCCCCAGCATTTT.